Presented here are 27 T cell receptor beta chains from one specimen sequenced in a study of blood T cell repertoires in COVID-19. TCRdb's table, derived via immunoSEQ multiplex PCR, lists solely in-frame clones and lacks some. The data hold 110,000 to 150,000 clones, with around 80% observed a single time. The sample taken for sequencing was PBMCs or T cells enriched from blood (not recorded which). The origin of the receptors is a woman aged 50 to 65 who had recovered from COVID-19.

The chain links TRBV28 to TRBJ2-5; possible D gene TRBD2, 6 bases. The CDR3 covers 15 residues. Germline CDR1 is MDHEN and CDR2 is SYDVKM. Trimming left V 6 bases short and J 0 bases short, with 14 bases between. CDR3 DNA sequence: TGTGCCAGCAGGTTCCTCAGGGAGGACCAAGAGACCCAGTACTTC. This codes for CASRFLREDQETQYF.

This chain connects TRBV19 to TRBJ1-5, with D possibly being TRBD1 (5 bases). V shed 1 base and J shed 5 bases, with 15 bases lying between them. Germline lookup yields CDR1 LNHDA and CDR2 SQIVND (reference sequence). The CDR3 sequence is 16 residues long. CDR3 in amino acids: CASSIGGAITDQPQHF. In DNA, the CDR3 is TGTGCCAGTAGTATAGGGGGCGCGATTACCGATCAGCCCCAGCATTTT.

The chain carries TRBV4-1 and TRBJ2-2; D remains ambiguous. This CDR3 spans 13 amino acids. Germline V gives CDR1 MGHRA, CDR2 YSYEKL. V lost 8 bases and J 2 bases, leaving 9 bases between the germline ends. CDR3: CASLQRNTGELFF. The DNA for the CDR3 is TGCGCCAGCCTCCAGCGAAACACCGGGGAGCTGTTTTTT.

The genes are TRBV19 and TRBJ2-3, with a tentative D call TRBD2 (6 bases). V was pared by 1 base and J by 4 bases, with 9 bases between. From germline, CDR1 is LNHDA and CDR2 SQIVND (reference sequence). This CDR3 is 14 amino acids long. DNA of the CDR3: TGTGCCAGTAGTATAGGGGGGGAAGCAGATACGCAGTATTTT. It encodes CASSIGGEADTQYF.

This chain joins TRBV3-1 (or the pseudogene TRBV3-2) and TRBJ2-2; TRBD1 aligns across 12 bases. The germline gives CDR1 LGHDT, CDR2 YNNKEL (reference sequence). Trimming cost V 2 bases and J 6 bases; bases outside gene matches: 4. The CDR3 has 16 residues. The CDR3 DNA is TGTGCCAGCAGCCAAACCGGGACAGGGGGCCCCGGGGAGCTGTTTTTT. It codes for CASSQTGTGGPGELFF.

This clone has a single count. The CDR3 here is CASSLEQGPNSPLHF. The CDR3 nucleotides are TGTGCCAGCAGCTTAGAGCAGGGCCCCAATTCACCCCTCCACTTT. The chain employs TRBV7-6 and TRBJ1-6, with D tentatively TRBD1 (5 bases). V lost 1 base and J lost 7, with 11 bases in between. There are 15 residues in the CDR3. The germline V gene encodes CDR1 SGHVS and CDR2 FNYEAQ.

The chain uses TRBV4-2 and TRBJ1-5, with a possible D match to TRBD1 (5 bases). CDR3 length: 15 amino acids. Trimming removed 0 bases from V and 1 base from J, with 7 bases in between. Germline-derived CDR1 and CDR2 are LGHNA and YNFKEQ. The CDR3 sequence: CASSQEAGSNQPQHF. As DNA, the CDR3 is TGTGCCAGCAGCCAAGAAGCAGGGAGCAATCAGCCCCAGCATTTT.

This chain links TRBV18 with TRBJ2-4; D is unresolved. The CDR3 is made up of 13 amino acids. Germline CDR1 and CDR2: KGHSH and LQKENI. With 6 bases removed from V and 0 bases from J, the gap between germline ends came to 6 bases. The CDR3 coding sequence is TGTGCCAGCTCCGGGTTAGCCAAAAACATTCAGTACTTC. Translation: CASSGLAKNIQYF.

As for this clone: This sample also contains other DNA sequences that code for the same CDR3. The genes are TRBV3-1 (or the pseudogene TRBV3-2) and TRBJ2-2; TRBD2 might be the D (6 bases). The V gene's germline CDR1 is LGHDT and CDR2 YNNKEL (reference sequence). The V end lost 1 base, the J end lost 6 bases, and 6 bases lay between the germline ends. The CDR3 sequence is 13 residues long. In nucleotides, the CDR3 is TGTGCCAGCAGCCAAGGGGGGGCCGGGGAGCTGTTTTTT. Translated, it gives CASSQGGAGELFF.

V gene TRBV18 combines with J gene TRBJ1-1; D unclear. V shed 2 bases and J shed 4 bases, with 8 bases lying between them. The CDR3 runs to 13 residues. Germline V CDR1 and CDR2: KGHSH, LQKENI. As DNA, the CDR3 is TGTGCCAGCTCACCAAGAGGAGTCACTGAAGCTTTCTTT. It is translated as CASSPRGVTEAFF.

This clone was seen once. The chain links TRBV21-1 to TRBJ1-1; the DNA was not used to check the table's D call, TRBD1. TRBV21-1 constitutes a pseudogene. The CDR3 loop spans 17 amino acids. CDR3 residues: CASSKVRETGLNTEAFF. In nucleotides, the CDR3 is TGTGCCAGCAGCAAAGTTAGAGAGACAGGGTTGAACACTGAAGCTTTCTTT.

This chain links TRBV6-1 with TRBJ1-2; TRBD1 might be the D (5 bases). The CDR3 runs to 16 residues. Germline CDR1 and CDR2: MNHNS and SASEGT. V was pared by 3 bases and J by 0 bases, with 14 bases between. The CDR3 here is CASSDVGRWANYGYTF. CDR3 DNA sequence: TGTGCCAGCAGTGATGTGGGGCGCTGGGCTAACTATGGCTACACCTTC.

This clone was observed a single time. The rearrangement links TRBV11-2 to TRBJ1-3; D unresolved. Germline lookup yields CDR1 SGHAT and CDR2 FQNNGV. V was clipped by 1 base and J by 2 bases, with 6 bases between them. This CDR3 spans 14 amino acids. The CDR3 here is CASSLAATGNTIYF. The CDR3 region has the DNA TGTGCCAGCAGCTTAGCCGCTACTGGAAACACCATATATTTT.

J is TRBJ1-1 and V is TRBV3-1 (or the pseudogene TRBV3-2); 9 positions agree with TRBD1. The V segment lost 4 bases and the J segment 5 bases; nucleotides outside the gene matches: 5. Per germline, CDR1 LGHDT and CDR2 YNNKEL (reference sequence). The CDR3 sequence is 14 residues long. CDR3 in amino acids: CASSPGQGRTEAFF. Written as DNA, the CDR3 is TGTGCCAGCAGCCCCGGACAGGGGAGGACTGAAGCTTTCTTT.

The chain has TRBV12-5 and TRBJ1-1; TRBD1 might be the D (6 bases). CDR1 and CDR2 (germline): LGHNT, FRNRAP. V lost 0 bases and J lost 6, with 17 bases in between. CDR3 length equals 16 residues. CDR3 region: CASGLVHGSGVAEAFF. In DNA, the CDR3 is TGTGCTAGTGGTTTGGTACATGGTTCAGGGGTAGCTGAAGCTTTCTTT.

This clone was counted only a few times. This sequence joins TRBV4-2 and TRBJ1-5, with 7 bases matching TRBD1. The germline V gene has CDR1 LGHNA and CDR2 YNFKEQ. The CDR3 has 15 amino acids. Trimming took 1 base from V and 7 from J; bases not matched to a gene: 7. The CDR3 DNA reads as TGTGCCAGCAGCCAAGGGCAGGGGGTGGGGCAGCCCCAGCATTTT. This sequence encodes CASSQGQGVGQPQHF.

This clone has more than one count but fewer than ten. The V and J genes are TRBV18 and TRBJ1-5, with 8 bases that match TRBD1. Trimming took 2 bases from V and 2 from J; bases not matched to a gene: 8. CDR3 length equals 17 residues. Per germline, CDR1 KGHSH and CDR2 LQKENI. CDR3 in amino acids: CASSPREYRGGNQPQHF. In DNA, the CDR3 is TGTGCCAGCTCACCAAGGGAATACAGGGGGGGCAATCAGCCCCAGCATTTT.

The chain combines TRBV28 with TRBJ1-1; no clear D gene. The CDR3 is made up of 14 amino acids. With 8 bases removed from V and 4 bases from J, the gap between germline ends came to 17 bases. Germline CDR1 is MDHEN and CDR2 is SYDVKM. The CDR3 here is CASLYRGSGTEAFF. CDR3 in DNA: TGTGCCAGCTTGTACCGGGGAAGTGGCACTGAAGCTTTCTTT. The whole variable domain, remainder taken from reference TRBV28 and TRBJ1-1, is DVKVTQSSRYLVKRTGEKVFLECVQDMDHENMFWYRQDPGLGLRLIYFSYDVKMKEKGDIPEGYSVSREKKERFSLILESASTNQTSMYLCASLYRGSGTEAFFGQGTRLTVV.

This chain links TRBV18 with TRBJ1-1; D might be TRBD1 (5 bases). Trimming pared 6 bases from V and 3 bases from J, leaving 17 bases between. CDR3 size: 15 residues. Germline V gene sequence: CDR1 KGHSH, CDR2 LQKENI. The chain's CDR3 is CASSRRGAGDTEAFF. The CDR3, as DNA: TGTGCCAGCTCCCGGAGGGGAGCTGGGGACACTGAAGCTTTCTTT. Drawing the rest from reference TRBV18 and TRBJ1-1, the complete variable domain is NAGVMQNPRHLVRRRGQEARLRCSPMKGHSHVYWYRQLPEEGLKFMVYLQKENIIDESGMPKERFSAEFPKEGPSILRIQQVVRGDSAAYFCASSRRGAGDTEAFFGQGTRLTVV.

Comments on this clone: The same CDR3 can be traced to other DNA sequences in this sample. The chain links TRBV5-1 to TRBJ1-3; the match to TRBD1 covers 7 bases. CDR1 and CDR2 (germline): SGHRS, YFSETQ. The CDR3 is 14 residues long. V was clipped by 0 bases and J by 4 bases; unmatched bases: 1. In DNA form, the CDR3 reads TGCGCCAGCAGCTTGGGGGACAGCGGAAACACCATATATTTT. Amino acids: CASSLGDSGNTIYF.

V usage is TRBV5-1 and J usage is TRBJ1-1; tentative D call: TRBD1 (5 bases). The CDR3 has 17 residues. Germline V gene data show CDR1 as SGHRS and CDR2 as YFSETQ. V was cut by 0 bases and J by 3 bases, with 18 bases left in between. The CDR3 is CASSLAGRAGRHTEAFF. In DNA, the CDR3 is TGCGCCAGCAGCTTGGCGGGCAGGGCGGGGAGGCACACTGAAGCTTTCTTT.

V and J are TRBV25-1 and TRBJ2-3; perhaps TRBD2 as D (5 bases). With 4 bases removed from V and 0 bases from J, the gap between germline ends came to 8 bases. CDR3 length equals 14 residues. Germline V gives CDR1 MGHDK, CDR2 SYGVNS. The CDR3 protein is CASSVGDSTDTQYF. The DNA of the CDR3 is TGTGCCAGCAGTGTCGGGGATAGCACAGATACGCAGTATTTT.

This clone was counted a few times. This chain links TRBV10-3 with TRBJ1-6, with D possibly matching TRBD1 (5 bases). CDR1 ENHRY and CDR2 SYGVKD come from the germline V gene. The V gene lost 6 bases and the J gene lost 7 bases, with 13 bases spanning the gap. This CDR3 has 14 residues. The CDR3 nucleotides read TGTGCCATCAGCTCACAGGCGAGGAATTCACCCCTCCACTTT. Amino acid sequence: CAISSQARNSPLHF.

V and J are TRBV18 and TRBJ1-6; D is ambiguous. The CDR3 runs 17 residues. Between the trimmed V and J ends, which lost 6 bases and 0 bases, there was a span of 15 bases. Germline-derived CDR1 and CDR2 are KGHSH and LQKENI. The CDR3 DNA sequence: TGTGCCAGCTCCCCTACGGGTGGTAGCTCCTATAATTCACCCCTCCACTTT. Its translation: CASSPTGGSSYNSPLHF.

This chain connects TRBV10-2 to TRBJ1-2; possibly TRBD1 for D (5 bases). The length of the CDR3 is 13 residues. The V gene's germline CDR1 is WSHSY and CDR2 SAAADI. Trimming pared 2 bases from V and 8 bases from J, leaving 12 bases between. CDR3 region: CASSEGGVEGYTF. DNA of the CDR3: TGCGCCAGCAGTGAGGGGGGGGTCGAAGGCTACACCTTC.

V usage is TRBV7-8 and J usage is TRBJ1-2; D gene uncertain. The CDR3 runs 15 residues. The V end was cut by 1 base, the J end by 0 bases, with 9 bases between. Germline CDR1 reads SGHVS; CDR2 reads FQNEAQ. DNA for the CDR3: TGTGCCAGCAGCTTAGAACAGTTGTCTAACTATGGCTACACCTTC. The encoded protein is CASSLEQLSNYGYTF.

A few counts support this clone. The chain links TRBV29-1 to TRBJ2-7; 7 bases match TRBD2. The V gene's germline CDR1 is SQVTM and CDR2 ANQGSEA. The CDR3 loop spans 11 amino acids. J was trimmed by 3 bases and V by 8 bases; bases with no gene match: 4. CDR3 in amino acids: CSRDYYYEQYV. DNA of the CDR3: TGCAGCCGGGACTACTACTACGAGCAGTACGTC.